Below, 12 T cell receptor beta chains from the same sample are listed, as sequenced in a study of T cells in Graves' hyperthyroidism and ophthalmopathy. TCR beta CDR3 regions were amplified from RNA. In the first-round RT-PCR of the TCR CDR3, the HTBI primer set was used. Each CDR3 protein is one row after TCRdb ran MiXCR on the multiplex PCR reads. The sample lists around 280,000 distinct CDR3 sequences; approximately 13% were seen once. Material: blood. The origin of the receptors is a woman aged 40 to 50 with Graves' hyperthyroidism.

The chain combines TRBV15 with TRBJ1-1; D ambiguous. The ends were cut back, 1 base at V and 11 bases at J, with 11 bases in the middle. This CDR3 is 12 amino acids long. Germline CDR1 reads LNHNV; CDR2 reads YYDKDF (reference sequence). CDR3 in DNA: TGTGCCACCAGCAGAGCATCAGAGACGGCTTTCTTT. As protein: CATSRASETAFF.

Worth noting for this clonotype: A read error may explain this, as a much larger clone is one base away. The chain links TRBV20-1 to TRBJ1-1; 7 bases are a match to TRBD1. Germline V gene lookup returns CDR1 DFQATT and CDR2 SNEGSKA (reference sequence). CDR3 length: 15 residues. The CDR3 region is CGARSPGQQNTEAFF. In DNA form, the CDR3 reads TGCGGTGCTCGATCCCCGGGACAGCAAAACACTGAAGCTTTCTTT.

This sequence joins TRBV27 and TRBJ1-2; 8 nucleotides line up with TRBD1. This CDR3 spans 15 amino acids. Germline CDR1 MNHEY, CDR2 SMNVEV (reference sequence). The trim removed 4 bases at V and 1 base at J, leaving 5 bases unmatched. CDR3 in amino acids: CASSSGQGLNYGYTF. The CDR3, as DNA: TGTGCCAGCAGTTCCGGACAGGGACTTAACTATGGCTACACCTTC.

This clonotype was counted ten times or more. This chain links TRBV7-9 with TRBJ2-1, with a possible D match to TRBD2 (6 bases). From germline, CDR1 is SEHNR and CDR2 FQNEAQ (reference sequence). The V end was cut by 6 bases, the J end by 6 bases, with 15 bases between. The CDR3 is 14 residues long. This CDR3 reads CASREGLKSNEQFF. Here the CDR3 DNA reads TGTGCCAGCAGGGAGGGTTTAAAAAGCAATGAGCAGTTCTTC.

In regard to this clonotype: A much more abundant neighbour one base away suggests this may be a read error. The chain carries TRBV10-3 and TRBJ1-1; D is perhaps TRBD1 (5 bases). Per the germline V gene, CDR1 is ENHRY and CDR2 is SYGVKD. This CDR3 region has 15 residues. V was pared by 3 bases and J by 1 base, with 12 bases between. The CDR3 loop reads CAISDLGAGNTEAFF. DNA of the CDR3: TGTGCCATCAGTGATCTAGGGGCGGGGAACACTGAAGCTTTCTTT.

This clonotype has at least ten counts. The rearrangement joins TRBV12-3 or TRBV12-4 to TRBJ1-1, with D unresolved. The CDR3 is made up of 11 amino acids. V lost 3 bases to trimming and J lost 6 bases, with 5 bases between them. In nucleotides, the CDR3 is TGTGCCAGCAGTTTTTCTGCTGAAGCTTTCTTT. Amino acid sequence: CASSFSAEAFF.

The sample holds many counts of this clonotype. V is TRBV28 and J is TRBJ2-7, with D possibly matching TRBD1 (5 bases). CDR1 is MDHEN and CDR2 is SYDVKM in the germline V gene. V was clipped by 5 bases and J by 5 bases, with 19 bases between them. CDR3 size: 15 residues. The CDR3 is CASSRQTVQAHEQYF. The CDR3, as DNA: TGTGCCAGCAGTCGGCAGACAGTCCAGGCCCACGAGCAGTACTTC.

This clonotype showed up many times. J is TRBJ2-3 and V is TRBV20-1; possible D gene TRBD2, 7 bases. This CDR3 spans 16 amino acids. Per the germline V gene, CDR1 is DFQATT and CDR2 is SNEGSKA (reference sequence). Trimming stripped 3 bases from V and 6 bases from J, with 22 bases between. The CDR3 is CSASRSGVGGADTQYF. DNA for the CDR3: TGCAGTGCTAGTCGTTCAGGGGTGGGGGGGGCGGATACGCAGTATTTT.

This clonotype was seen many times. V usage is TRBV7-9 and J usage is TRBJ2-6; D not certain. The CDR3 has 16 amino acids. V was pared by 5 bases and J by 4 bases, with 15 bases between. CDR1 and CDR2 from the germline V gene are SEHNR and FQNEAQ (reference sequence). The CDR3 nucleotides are TGTGCCAGCAGCCCGGGCCCCACGAGGGGGGCCAACGTCCTGACTTTC. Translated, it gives CASSPGPTRGANVLTF.

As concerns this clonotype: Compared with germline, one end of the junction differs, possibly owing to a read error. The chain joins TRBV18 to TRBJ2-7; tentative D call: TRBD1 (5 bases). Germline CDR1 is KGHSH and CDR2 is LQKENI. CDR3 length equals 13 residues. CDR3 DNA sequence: TGTGCCAGCTCACCCGCAGGGTCCTACGAGCAGCACTTC. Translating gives CASSPAGSYEQHF.

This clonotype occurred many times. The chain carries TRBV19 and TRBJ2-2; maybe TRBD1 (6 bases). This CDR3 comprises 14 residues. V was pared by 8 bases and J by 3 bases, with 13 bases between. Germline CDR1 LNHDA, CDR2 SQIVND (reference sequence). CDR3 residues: CASRERGYTGELFF. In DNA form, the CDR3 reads TGTGCCAGTCGAGAGAGGGGGTACACCGGGGAGCTGTTTTTT.

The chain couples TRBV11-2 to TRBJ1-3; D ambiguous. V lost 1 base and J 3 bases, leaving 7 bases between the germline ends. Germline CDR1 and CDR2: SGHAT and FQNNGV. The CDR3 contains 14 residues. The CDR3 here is CASSLGSVGNTIYF. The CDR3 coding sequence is TGTGCCAGCAGCTTAGGCAGTGTTGGAAACACCATATATTTT.